The 9 T cell receptor beta chains below all came from one sample that was sequenced in a study of identical twins. A single record per CDR3 protein comes from TCRdb applying MiXCR to the 5' RACE reads. Here the sample spans hundreds of thousands of distinct CDR3 sequences, approximately 9% being singletons. These same records also appear under a second study, on yellow fever vaccine responses in identical twins.

Input material: PBMCs. The receptors were sampled from a woman aged 18-35 years in good health.

This clonotype was detected many times. J is TRBJ2-7 and V is TRBV29-1, with 7 bases fitting TRBD2. Germline-derived CDR1 and CDR2 are SQVTM and ANQGSEA. The CDR3 sequence is 14 residues long. J gave up 7 bases and V 4 bases, and 13 bases lay outside the gene matches. CDR3 sequence (DNA): TGCAGCGTTGTGCTCGGCGGGAGAGGCTGGGAGCAGTACTTC. It translates to CSVVLGGRGWEQYF.

This clonotype has only a few counts. The chain carries TRBV4-2 and TRBJ2-7; 13 bases are a match to TRBD2. The CDR3 is 17 residues long. V dropped 2 bases and J dropped 0; count of bases not matched to a gene: 4. Germline-derived CDR1 and CDR2 are LGHNA and YNFKEQ. CDR3 region: CASSQLGTSGVSYEQYF. The CDR3 DNA reads TGTGCCAGCAGCCAACTTGGGACTAGCGGGGTCTCCTACGAGCAGTACTTC.

This clonotype was detected a few times. The chain recombines TRBV7-9 with TRBJ2-1, with D unresolved. This CDR3 has 14 residues. V shed 7 bases and J shed 9 bases, with 19 bases lying between them. The V gene's germline CDR1 is SEHNR and CDR2 FQNEAQ (reference sequence). The CDR3 DNA is TGTGCCAGCACCCAGGTCCCCGTACTCGGTGAGCAGTTCTTC. Amino acids: CASTQVPVLGEQFF.

This clonotype turned up a few times. V usage is TRBV20-1 and J usage is TRBJ1-1; no clear D. The CDR3 length is 14 residues. Germline assignment: CDR1 DFQATT and CDR2 SNEGSKA (reference sequence). V dropped 3 bases and J dropped 7 bases, with 18 bases sitting between them. CDR3 DNA: TGCAGTGCTAGGGGCCGGTCCCCCGGCGATGAAGCTTTCTTT. Residues: CSARGRSPGDEAFF.

This clonotype was seen only a few times. The V and J genes are TRBV5-1 and TRBJ2-2; D gene unclear. The CDR3 is 15 amino acids. V was cut by 0 bases and J by 7 bases, with 13 bases left in between. Germline assignment: CDR1 SGHRS and CDR2 YFSETQ. The CDR3 is CASSLALHLVGELFF. The CDR3 DNA reads TGCGCCAGCAGCTTGGCACTACACCTCGTCGGGGAGCTGTTTTTT.

This clonotype was observed a few times. V and J are TRBV9 and TRBJ2-3, with 8 bases identical to TRBD2. With 6 bases clipped from V and 2 bases from J, the junction kept 5 bases outside the gene matches. The germline CDR1 and CDR2 sequences are SGDLS and YYNGEE. The CDR3 consists of 14 residues. The DNA for the CDR3 is TGTGCCAGCACCGAAGCGGGGGTCACAGATACGCAGTATTTT. Translation: CASTEAGVTDTQYF.

There are a few counts of this clonotype. The chain recombines TRBV2 with TRBJ1-1; weak D call: TRBD1 (5 bases). There are 14 residues in the CDR3. CDR1 and CDR2 (germline): SNHLY, FYNNEI. V shed 4 bases and J shed 5 bases, with 14 bases lying between them. The CDR3 protein is CASSGSGGRTEAFF. For the CDR3, the DNA is TGTGCCAGCAGTGGCTCCGGGGGGAGGACTGAAGCTTTCTTT.

This clonotype was counted at least ten times. The junction shows a germline mismatch at one end, possibly a read error. The chain recombines TRBV28 with TRBJ2-5; the D is unclear. The V gene's germline CDR1 is MDHEN and CDR2 SYDVKM. The CDR3 extends over 14 amino acids. DNA for the CDR3: TGTGCCAGCAGTCCCGGGCTAAATCAAGGGACCCAGTACTTC. Protein sequence: CASSPGLNQGTQYF.

The chain is built from TRBV15 and TRBJ2-7, with 8 bases fitting TRBD2. J was trimmed by 5 bases and V by 5 bases; bases with no gene match: 8. CDR3 length equals 14 residues. The germline V gene encodes CDR1 LNHNV and CDR2 YYDKDF (reference sequence). The CDR3 nucleotides read TGTGCCACCAGCGCCTCGGGGGGGCGGGACGAGCAGTACTTC. Protein: CATSASGGRDEQYF.